The 28 T cell receptor beta chains given below trace back to one sample, sequenced in a study of glioma-infiltrating T cells after dendritic cell vaccination. As for time point: after dendritic cell vaccination, including at tumor progression/relapse. Method: immunoSEQ multiplex PCR; TCRdb's copy keeps in-frame clones and lacks some. This sample has about 10,000 clones, with roughly four fifths found just once. The sample was blood, taken after dendritic cell vaccination. These receptors were obtained from a human donor with glioblastoma.

The chain joins TRBV19 to TRBJ2-7; D gene ambiguous. The CDR3 has 15 residues. Trimming removed 1 base from V and 0 bases from J, with 10 bases in between. The germline gives CDR1 LNHDA, CDR2 SQIVND (reference sequence). For the CDR3, the DNA is TGTGCCAGTAGTATAGTGCTTACAGCCTCCTACGAGCAGTACTTC. Its translation is CASSIVLTASYEQYF.

V usage is TRBV6-6 and J usage is TRBJ1-5; 7 bases are a match to TRBD1. CDR3 length: 16 residues. V lost 2 bases, J lost 2 bases, and 6 bases stayed unmatched. Germline values: CDR1 MNHNY, CDR2 SVGAGI (reference sequence). As DNA, the CDR3 is TGTGCCAGCAGTTACGAGGGGGCTGGGGGCAATCAGCCCCAGCATTTT. Its protein is CASSYEGAGGNQPQHF.

This sequence joins TRBV30 and TRBJ2-3; TRBD2 matches 14 bases. Germline CDR1 is GTSNPN and CDR2 is SVGIG (reference sequence). The junction had 12 bases not matched to a gene; V was cut back by 1 base and J by 6 bases. The CDR3 is made up of 18 amino acids. CDR3 protein: CAWSGGTSGSGTYDTQYF. In nucleotides, the CDR3 is TGTGCCTGGAGTGGAGGGACTAGCGGGAGCGGGACATACGATACGCAGTATTTT. Filled out from reference TRBV30 and TRBJ2-3, the complete variable domain reads SQTIHQWPATLVQPVGSPLSLECTVEGTSNPNLYWYRQAAGRGLQLLFYSVGIGQISSEVPQNLSASRPQDRQFILSSKKLLLSDSGFYLCAWSGGTSGSGTYDTQYFGPGTRLTVL.

This clone was seen a few times. This chain uses TRBV2 with TRBJ2-7, with 7 bases that match TRBD1. The CDR3 spans 13 residues. Germline assignment: CDR1 SNHLY and CDR2 FYNNEI. V dropped 6 bases and J dropped 7; count of bases not matched to a gene: 9. DNA for the CDR3: TGTGCCAGCAGCCTAACAGGGGAGCAGGAGCAGTACTTC. This codes for CASSLTGEQEQYF.

The rearrangement links TRBV4-1 to TRBJ2-1; 13 bases match TRBD2. Germline V gives CDR1 MGHRA, CDR2 YSYEKL. The CDR3 sequence is 18 residues long. Losses at the gene ends were 4 bases for V and 7 bases for J; bases not matched to a gene: 13. CDR3 loop: CASSRHQLAGGLGNEQFF. CDR3 sequence (DNA): TGCGCCAGCAGCCGCCACCAACTAGCGGGAGGGCTTGGGAATGAGCAGTTCTTC.

The rearrangement joins TRBV13 to TRBJ2-1; D is uncertain. Germline V gene lookup returns CDR1 PRHDT and CDR2 FYEKMQ (reference sequence). Trimming stripped 4 bases from V and 1 base from J, with 11 bases between. The CDR3 sequence is 15 residues long. The CDR3 DNA is TGTGCCAGCAGCTCCAGACATAGTTCCTACAATGAGCAGTTCTTC. It codes for CASSSRHSSYNEQFF.

This clone was seen just once. The chain is built from TRBV6-5 and TRBJ2-1; 7 nucleotides match TRBD1. Per germline, CDR1 MNHEY and CDR2 SVGAGI. The CDR3 has 12 amino acids. V lost 6 bases to trimming and J lost 6 bases; unmatched junction nucleotides: 2. CDR3 protein: CASSPGGNEQFF. The DNA of the CDR3 is TGTGCCAGCAGCCCAGGGGGCAATGAGCAGTTCTTC.

This clone showed up just a few times. The chain employs TRBV28 and TRBJ2-2, with D maybe TRBD1 (6 bases). This CDR3 contains 15 residues. CDR1 and CDR2 from the germline V gene are MDHEN and SYDVKM. V was clipped by 11 bases and J by 3 bases, with 19 bases between them. The CDR3 is CACEGVELDTGELFF. The CDR3 nucleotides are TGTGCCTGTGAGGGGGTGGAGCTGGACACCGGGGAGCTGTTTTTT.

The chain joins TRBV27 to TRBJ2-6, with a weak D call TRBD1 (5 bases). This CDR3 is built from 17 residues. V lost 5 bases to trimming and J lost 2 bases, with 16 bases between them. Germline loops: CDR1 MNHEY, CDR2 SMNVEV (reference sequence). The DNA of the CDR3 is TGTGCCAGCAGTAAGGTAGGGGAAACTCCTGGGGCCAACGTCCTGACTTTC. It yields the protein CASSKVGETPGANVLTF.

The chain uses TRBV7-3 and TRBJ2-2, with D perhaps TRBD1 (6 bases). The CDR3 totals 16 residues. V was cut by 5 bases and J by 3 bases, with 16 bases left in between. The germline V gene encodes CDR1 SGHTA and CDR2 FQGTGA. The CDR3 DNA follows: TGTGCCAGCAGCCTTAACAGGGTGGCGGACACCGGGGAGCTGTTTTTT. Translating it yields CASSLNRVADTGELFF.

The chain employs TRBV11-2 and TRBJ1-3; unclear D gene. V gave up 0 bases and J gave up 4 bases, with 10 bases separating them. This CDR3 region has 15 residues. Germline CDR1 and CDR2: SGHAT and FQNNGV. DNA of the CDR3: TGTGCCAGCAGCTTAGATAAGAACTACGGAAACACCATATATTTT. It is translated as CASSLDKNYGNTIYF.

The CDR3 DNA reads as TGTGCCAGTAGTATACGGAGGGTGCAGGGTCGGCAGCCCCAGCATTTT. Translating gives CASSIRRVQGRQPQHF. The rearrangement joins TRBV19 to TRBJ1-5; weak D call: TRBD1 (5 bases). Germline lookup yields CDR1 LNHDA and CDR2 SQIVND (reference sequence). The V end was cut by 2 bases, the J end by 7 bases, with 18 bases between. This CDR3 region has 16 residues.

The chain's CDR3 is CASSFTGGGETQYF. The CDR3 DNA is TGCGCCAGCAGCTTTACAGGTGGAGGGGAGACCCAGTACTTC. The chain carries TRBV5-1 and TRBJ2-5; possibly TRBD2 for D (6 bases). Trimming stripped 2 bases from V and 5 bases from J, with 13 bases between. CDR1 and CDR2 from the germline V gene are SGHRS and YFSETQ. The CDR3 covers 14 residues.

The chain links TRBV10-3 to TRBJ2-1, with 15 bases that match TRBD2. This CDR3 is built from 17 residues. Germline assignment: CDR1 ENHRY and CDR2 SYGVKD. Trimming took 2 bases from V and 5 from J; bases not matched to a gene: 4. CDR3 in amino acids: CAISEPGLAGGNNEQFF. In nucleotides, the CDR3 is TGTGCCATCAGTGAGCCGGGACTAGCGGGAGGTAACAATGAGCAGTTCTTC.

This clone has more than one count but fewer than ten. One junction end disagrees with the germline gene, perhaps due to a read error. V and J are TRBV6-4 and TRBJ1-6; D may be TRBD1 (6 bases). Looked up from germline, CDR1 is MRHNA and CDR2 is SNTAGT. The CDR3 contains 13 residues. CDR3 nucleotide sequence: TGTGCCAGCAGTGCAGGGGCTAATTCCCCCCTCCACTTT. Its protein product is CASSAGANSPLHF.

The chain recombines TRBV21-1 with TRBJ2-7; the D segment call TRBD2 is taken from the table without a DNA check. TRBV21-1 is tagged as a pseudogene. This CDR3 has 16 amino acids. The CDR3 DNA is TGTGCCAGCAGCAAAAGGGCTAGCGGGACACCCCACGAGCAGTACTTC. Translation gives CASSKRASGTPHEQYF.

The rearrangement uses TRBV7-9 and TRBJ2-3; perhaps TRBD2 as D (6 bases). The germline V gene encodes CDR1 SEHNR and CDR2 FQNEAQ (reference sequence). V was trimmed by 8 bases and J by 0 bases, leaving 18 bases between them. The CDR3 is 16 amino acids. This CDR3 reads CASVPLGGSSTDTQYF. Here the CDR3 DNA reads TGTGCCAGCGTACCCCTGGGGGGATCGAGCACAGATACGCAGTATTTT.

This clone has just one count. J is TRBJ2-5 and V is TRBV7-9; D not certain. Trimming took 4 bases from V and 7 from J, leaving 22 bases between them. The CDR3 spans 16 residues. CDR1 SEHNR and CDR2 FQNEAQ come from the germline V gene (reference sequence). Here the CDR3 DNA reads TGTGCCAGCAGCTCCCCCATCGGTCAGGCCGCAGGGACCCAGTACTTC. Translation gives CASSSPIGQAAGTQYF.

The table lists this clone with a count of one. The V and J genes are TRBV6-1 and TRBJ1-1, with D hard to call. With 5 bases removed from V and 4 bases from J, the gap between germline ends came to 11 bases. Germline V gives CDR1 MNHNS, CDR2 SASEGT. CDR3 size: 13 residues. The CDR3 sequence is CASSLGRATEAFF. In nucleotides, the CDR3 is TGTGCCAGCAGTTTGGGCCGAGCCACTGAAGCTTTCTTT.

The chain joins TRBV28 to TRBJ2-6; 9 bases fit TRBD1. This CDR3 has 20 residues. The V segment lost 6 bases and the J segment 4 bases; nucleotides outside the gene matches: 19. Germline V gives CDR1 MDHEN, CDR2 SYDVKM. The CDR3 bases are TGTGCCAGCAGCATCGAAGCCTGGGACAGGGTTTCGTCGGGGGCCAACGTCCTGACTTTC. As protein: CASSIEAWDRVSSGANVLTF.

The V and J genes are TRBV6-1 and TRBJ2-1, with D perhaps TRBD2 (6 bases). V shed 6 bases and J shed 3 bases, with 15 bases lying between them. This CDR3 is 15 amino acids long. Germline V lookup: CDR1 MNHNS, CDR2 SASEGT. The CDR3 DNA reads TGTGCCAGCAGAAGGGACTTTTGGGGCTACAATGAGCAGTTCTTC. This translates into CASRRDFWGYNEQFF.

This chain joins TRBV18 and TRBJ1-2; the D is unclear. In germline, CDR1 is KGHSH, CDR2 LQKENI. This CDR3 region has 17 residues. With 1 base removed from V and 3 bases from J, the gap between germline ends came to 18 bases. In DNA, the CDR3 is TGTGCCAGCTCACCACTGGCAGGAGCCACGAGGGACTATGGCTACACCTTC. As protein: CASSPLAGATRDYGYTF.

The genes are TRBV5-1 and TRBJ2-1, with 8 bases matching TRBD2. J was trimmed by 4 bases and V by 2 bases; bases with no gene match: 5. In germline, CDR1 is SGHRS, CDR2 YFSETQ. The CDR3 extends over 15 amino acids. The CDR3 bases are TGCGCCAGCAGCTTTTTAGCGGGAACTTACAATGAGCAGTTCTTC. Protein sequence: CASSFLAGTYNEQFF.

The chain combines TRBV10-3 with TRBJ2-5; D gene unclear. Germline lookup yields CDR1 ENHRY and CDR2 SYGVKD. Trimming removed 2 bases at V and 1 base at J, with 8 bases between. The CDR3 loop spans 14 amino acids. The DNA for the CDR3 is TGTGCCATCAGTGAGGGGCTATCCCAAGAGACCCAGTACTTC. Its protein is CAISEGLSQETQYF.

The chain recombines TRBV7-2 with TRBJ2-3, with TRBD2 matching 9 bases. The length of the CDR3 is 18 residues. J lost 4 bases, V lost 1 base, and 12 bases had no gene match. CDR1 and CDR2 (germline): SGHTA, FQGNSA. CDR3 protein: CASSLVLLAGARPDTQYF. The CDR3 DNA follows: TGTGCCAGCAGCTTAGTATTACTAGCGGGCGCCAGGCCAGATACGCAGTATTTT.

The chain carries TRBV5-1 and TRBJ1-1; maybe TRBD1 (5 bases). CDR3 length: 15 amino acids. Germline-derived CDR1 and CDR2 are SGHRS and YFSETQ. Trimming cost V 2 bases and J 3 bases, with 14 bases left between them. CDR3 bases: TGCGCCAGCAGCTTCAGGCGGGGAGGGGACACTGAAGCTTTCTTT. It codes for CASSFRRGGDTEAFF. Complete variable domain (other parts from reference TRBV5-1 and TRBJ1-1): KAGVTQTPRYLIKTRGQQVTLSCSPISGHRSVSWYQQTPGQGLQFLFEYFSETQRNKGNFPGRFSGRQFSNSRSEMNVSTLELGDSALYLCASSFRRGGDTEAFFGQGTRLTVV.

J is TRBJ2-4 and V is TRBV28, with 9 nucleotides matching TRBD2. Trimming at V came to 4 bases and at J to 6 bases, leaving 10 bases not matched to a gene. Germline CDR1 reads MDHEN; CDR2 reads SYDVKM. This CDR3 has 16 amino acids. CDR3 sequence (DNA): TGTGCCAGCAGTTACCCCCATAGCGGGAGTAGAAACATTCAGTACTTC. Translation gives CASSYPHSGSRNIQYF.

The chain links TRBV21-1 to TRBJ2-1; TRBD2 was called by the table and not checked on the DNA. TRBV21-1 is described as a pseudogene. This CDR3 has 15 residues. This CDR3 reads CASSTGGLAGPDKFF. CDR3 in DNA: TGTGCCAGCAGCACTGGTGGACTAGCGGGGCCCGATAAGTTCTTC.